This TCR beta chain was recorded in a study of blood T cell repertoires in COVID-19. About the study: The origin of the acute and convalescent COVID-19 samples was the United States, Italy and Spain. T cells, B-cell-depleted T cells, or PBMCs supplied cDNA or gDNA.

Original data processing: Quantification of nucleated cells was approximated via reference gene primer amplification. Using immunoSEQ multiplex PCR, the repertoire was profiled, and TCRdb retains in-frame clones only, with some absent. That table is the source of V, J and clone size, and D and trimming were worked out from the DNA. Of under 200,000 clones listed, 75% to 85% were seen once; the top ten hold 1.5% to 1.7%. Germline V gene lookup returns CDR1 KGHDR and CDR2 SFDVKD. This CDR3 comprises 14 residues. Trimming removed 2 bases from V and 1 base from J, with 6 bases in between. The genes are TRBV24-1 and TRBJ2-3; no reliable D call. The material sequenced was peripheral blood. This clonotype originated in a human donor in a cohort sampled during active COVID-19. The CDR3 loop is CATSDSTRTDTQYF. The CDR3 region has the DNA TGTGCCACCAGTGATTCCACACGCACAGATACGCAGTATTTT.